This T cell receptor (beta chain) was sequenced for a study of blood T cell repertoires in COVID-19. The CDR3 has 16 amino acids. After removal of 0 bases from V and 5 bases from J, the junction contained 5 bases not matched to a gene. Germline V CDR1 and CDR2: LGHNA, YSLEER. Measured with immunoSEQ multiplex PCR; TCRdb has only the in-frame clones, and not every one. The sample holds around 230,000 clones, roughly 85% seen once. The chain combines TRBV4-3 with TRBJ2-5, with 11 bases aligning to TRBD2. The clonotype was recovered from a young man who had recovered from COVID-19. The sequencing input was peripheral blood. The CDR3 DNA sequence: TGCGCCAGCAGCCAAGATAGCGGGGGGGCCGGGGAGACCCAGTACTTC. As protein: CASSQDSGGAGETQYF.